This T cell receptor (beta chain) was sequenced in a study of lymphopenia after photon versus proton radiotherapy. Broader study findings: After the lymphocyte nadir, photon-treated repertoires showed oligoclonal expansion, especially of CD8+ Temra cells. Better survival with proton therapy was suggested as possible, not demonstrated. Larger post-nadir TCR diversity loss correlated inversely with survival in deceased patients. Photon-treated patients lost naive T cells and TCR diversity; proton-treated stayed stable.

This clone was picked up one time. Its antigen is undetermined. This CDR3 has 13 residues. Germline V gene lookup returns CDR1 SQVTM and CDR2 ANQGSEA. With 7 bases clipped from V and 6 bases from J, the junction kept 7 bases outside the gene matches. Clones were sequenced by immunoSEQ multiplex PCR, and TCRdb holds only the in-frame ones, with some missing. The sample lists roughly 30,000 clones; approximately 90% were seen once. This specimen consisted of peripheral blood, obtained from a patient treated with proton-based radiotherapy. The sequence derives from a woman in her sixties or seventies with cholangiocarcinoma. Some clones in this sample may be carry-over from other donors' samples. This chain connects TRBV29-1 to TRBJ2-1; 9 positions match TRBD1. Here the CDR3 reads CSAIQGAVNEQFF. The CDR3 DNA follows: TGCAGCGCCATACAGGGGGCGGTCAATGAGCAGTTCTTC.